This record concerns one T cell receptor beta chain sequence. This sample was taken from a study of graft-versus-host responses after intestinal transplantation. Germline CDR1 reads MNHNY; CDR2 reads SVGAGI (reference sequence). The CDR3 totals 14 residues. V was trimmed by 6 bases and J by 4 bases, leaving 13 bases between them. Libraries were prepared by immunoSEQ multiplex PCR; TCRdb keeps only in-frame clonotypes and omits some of them. The table has fewer than 25,000 clones, roughly a third seen once. This chain connects TRBV6-6 to TRBJ1-5; D ambiguous. The sequence was collected from a human patient who was an organ donor for intestinal transplantation. The source was alloreactive CD4+ T cells from a mixed lymphocyte reaction culture, collected before transplantation. Subset indicated: CFSE-low proliferating T cells sorted from approximately 6-day pre-transplant mixed lymphocyte reaction (GvH or HvG direction). CDR3 coding DNA: TGTGCCAGCAGACCCCCGGGCGGGAATCAGCCCCAGCATTTT. Protein: CASRPPGGNQPQHF.